These 21 T cell receptor beta chains originate from one sample sequenced in a study of OX40 agonist ivuxolimab in advanced cancers. The protocol was immunoSEQ multiplex PCR, while the TCRdb copy is restricted to in-frame clones and leaves out a portion. The sample consists of tens of thousands of clones, around 90% of them appearing once. The sequencing here drew on CD4+ or CD8+ T cells sorted from blood, taken in a trial of the OX40 agonist ivuxolimab. Every receptor here comes from an adult with an advanced solid tumor such as melanoma, head and neck, liver or kidney cancer.

V gene TRBV7-9 combines with J gene TRBJ1-2; the match to TRBD1 covers 7 bases. The CDR3 sequence is 13 residues long. The trim removed 11 bases at V and 4 bases at J, leaving 10 bases unmatched. Looked up from germline, CDR1 is SEHNR and CDR2 is FQNEAQ (reference sequence). CDR3 sequence reads: CASEGGDSYGYTF. In nucleotides, the CDR3 is TGTGCCTCCGAGGGGGGGGACAGCTATGGCTACACCTTC.

The chain combines TRBV6-5 with TRBJ2-7; 8 bases match TRBD1. V lost 2 bases and J lost 7; bases outside the gene matches: 7. CDR1 is MNHEY, CDR2 SVGAGI, per germline. The CDR3 has 14 amino acids. CDR3 bases: TGTGCCAGCAGTTACCGGACAGGGATCCCAGAGCAGTACTTC. Translating it yields CASSYRTGIPEQYF.

V usage is TRBV13 and J usage is TRBJ2-5; the D gene is possibly TRBD2 (6 bases). There are 16 residues in the CDR3. Germline assignment: CDR1 PRHDT and CDR2 FYEKMQ (reference sequence). Trimming took off 2 bases at V and 2 bases at J, with 15 bases between the two ends. DNA for the CDR3: TGTGCCAGCAGCTTACCGGGACTGACGACACAAGAGACCCAGTACTTC. The encoded protein is CASSLPGLTTQETQYF.

The CDR3 sequence: CASSPGLAGVNEQFF. The CDR3 region has the DNA TGTGCCAGCAGCCCGGGACTAGCGGGAGTCAATGAGCAGTTCTTC. The chain uses TRBV14 and TRBJ2-1; 14 positions agree with TRBD2. Trimming cost V 4 bases and J 6 bases; bases outside gene matches: 2. In germline, CDR1 is SGHDN, CDR2 FVKESK. This CDR3 has 15 amino acids.

This clone appeared a single time. The V call is TRBV7-8, the J call TRBJ1-4; 7 bases align to TRBD1. This CDR3 contains 16 residues. V was clipped by 1 base and J by 8 bases; unmatched bases: 10. The germline V gene encodes CDR1 SGHVS and CDR2 FQNEAQ. As DNA, the CDR3 is TGTGCCAGCAGCTTAGAAACAGGGGTCGCGGGCGAAAAACTGTTTTTT. It translates to CASSLETGVAGEKLFF.

J is TRBJ2-2 and V is TRBV9; D gene unclear. CDR1 is SGDLS and CDR2 is YYNGEE in the germline V gene. This CDR3 comprises 15 residues. Trimming took off 1 base at V and 3 bases at J, with 10 bases between the two ends. This CDR3 reads CASSVSQAHTGELFF. CDR3 DNA: TGTGCCAGCAGCGTATCCCAGGCGCACACCGGGGAGCTGTTTTTT.

The V call is TRBV28, the J call TRBJ1-5; 11 bases agree with TRBD1. J gave up 2 bases and V 8 bases, and 8 bases lay outside the gene matches. The CDR3 totals 16 residues. The germline V gene has CDR1 MDHEN and CDR2 SYDVKM. For the CDR3, the DNA is TGTGCCAGCTCTTTCGGGACAGGGGGGGGCAATCAGCCCCAGCATTTT. This translates into CASSFGTGGGNQPQHF.

The chain combines TRBV4-3 with TRBJ2-7; 11 nucleotides align to TRBD2. Germline CDR1 reads LGHNA; CDR2 reads YSLEER. The CDR3 totals 17 residues. J lost 3 bases, V lost 2 bases, and 9 bases had no gene match. CDR3: CASSQRSSGLADYEQYF. The CDR3 nucleotides are TGCGCCAGCAGCCAAAGATCATCGGGACTAGCGGACTACGAGCAGTACTTC.

The gene calls are TRBV19 and TRBJ2-7; TRBD2 agrees at 10 bases. The junction had 4 bases not matched to a gene; V was cut back by 7 bases and J by 1 base. The V gene's germline CDR1 is LNHDA and CDR2 SQIVND (reference sequence). The CDR3 contains 14 residues. In DNA, the CDR3 is TGTGCCAGTACCCCTAGCGGGAGTTCCTACGAGCAGTACTTC. Translation gives CASTPSGSSYEQYF.

Only one count was recorded for this clone. The V call is TRBV7-3, the J call TRBJ2-2; D gene uncertain. Germline V gene data show CDR1 as SGHTA and CDR2 as FQGTGA. The CDR3 runs to 13 residues. Trimming pared 3 bases from V and 3 bases from J, leaving 5 bases between. CDR3 sequence reads: CASSLIYTGELFF. CDR3 sequence (DNA): TGTGCCAGCAGCTTGATATACACCGGGGAGCTGTTTTTT.

The V gene is TRBV5-6, the J gene TRBJ2-1; a possible D gene is TRBD1 (6 bases). The germline CDR1 and CDR2 sequences are SGHDT and YYEEEE. The CDR3 contains 17 residues. Trimming shortened V by 4 bases and J by 2 bases, and 19 bases separated the two germline ends. The CDR3 loop reads CASSRFYRATPYNEQFF. CDR3 nucleotides: TGTGCCAGCAGCCGATTCTACAGGGCGACGCCCTACAATGAGCAGTTCTTC.

The chain has TRBV11-2 and TRBJ2-3, with a weak D call TRBD2 (5 bases). The germline CDR1 and CDR2 sequences are SGHAT and FQNNGV. V gave up 0 bases and J gave up 8 bases, with 9 bases separating them. This CDR3 spans 13 amino acids. The CDR3 loop reads CASSLDGESTQYF. The CDR3 DNA follows: TGTGCCAGCAGCTTAGACGGGGAGTCTACGCAGTATTTT.

V and J are TRBV6-5 and TRBJ2-3; 7 bases fit TRBD2. Germline V lookup: CDR1 MNHEY, CDR2 SVGAGI. V trimming: 0 bases; J trimming: 3 bases; junction bases outside the gene matches: 6. This CDR3 region has 16 residues. CDR3 sequence reads: CASSYSAGVETDTQYF. The CDR3 bases are TGTGCCAGCAGTTACTCTGCGGGAGTAGAAACAGATACGCAGTATTTT.

V usage is TRBV13 and J usage is TRBJ2-3; D may be TRBD2 (6 bases). V was trimmed by 5 bases and J by 4 bases, leaving 13 bases between them. Germline CDR1 and CDR2: PRHDT and FYEKMQ (reference sequence). The CDR3 runs 14 residues. The CDR3 loop reads CASSRGLSPDTQYF. The CDR3 bases are TGTGCCAGCAGCCGAGGACTATCCCCAGATACGCAGTATTTT.

The genes are TRBV4-3 and TRBJ2-1; TRBD1 is a possible D gene (6 bases). Deletions cut 0 bases from V and 10 bases from J, with 25 bases between. The CDR3 consists of 18 residues. Germline CDR1 is LGHNA and CDR2 is YSLEER. Here the CDR3 reads CASSQEGAGPEGGQEQFF. Here the CDR3 DNA reads TGCGCCAGCAGCCAAGAAGGGGCTGGACCGGAAGGGGGTCAAGAGCAGTTCTTC.

The chain has TRBV7-2 and TRBJ1-4, with a weak D call TRBD1 (5 bases). Trimming stripped 4 bases from V and 1 base from J, with 16 bases between. The CDR3 is made up of 17 amino acids. Germline CDR1 SGHTA, CDR2 FQGNSA. CDR3 residues: CASSWGDVGETNEKLFF. CDR3 in DNA: TGTGCCAGCAGCTGGGGGGACGTAGGGGAAACTAATGAAAAACTGTTTTTT.

This clone showed up just once. V is TRBV7-9 and J is TRBJ2-2; 12 bases match TRBD2. The trim removed 2 bases at V and 4 bases at J, leaving 2 bases unmatched. The length of the CDR3 is 16 residues. Germline assignment: CDR1 SEHNR and CDR2 FQNEAQ (reference sequence). CDR3 sequence (DNA): TGTGCCAGCAGCTTAAGACTAGCGGGAGCCACCGGGGAGCTGTTTTTT. Amino acid sequence: CASSLRLAGATGELFF.

The rearrangement links TRBV5-1 to TRBJ1-2, with D possibly TRBD1 on 5 matching bases. CDR3 length equals 10 residues. V gave up 6 bases and J gave up 8 bases, with 8 bases separating them. CDR1 and CDR2 from the germline V gene are SGHRS and YFSETQ. The CDR3 loop is CASNRQGYTF. CDR3 sequence (DNA): TGCGCCAGCAACAGACAGGGCTACACCTTC.

The V call is TRBV5-6, the J call TRBJ2-3, with TRBD1 matching 9 bases. Germline assignment: CDR1 SGHDT and CDR2 YYEEEE. The V segment lost 7 bases and the J segment 6 bases; nucleotides outside the gene matches: 12. This CDR3 has 15 residues. The CDR3 region is CASGIWGQGVDTQYF. Here the CDR3 DNA reads TGTGCCAGCGGCATCTGGGGACAGGGAGTGGATACGCAGTATTTT. Based on the CDR3 plus reference TRBV5-6 and TRBJ2-3, the full variable domain is DAGVTQSPTHLIKTRGQQVTLRCSPKSGHDTVSWYQQALGQGPQFIFQYYEEEERQRGNFPDRFSGHQFPNYSSELNVNALLLGDSALYLCASGIWGQGVDTQYFGPGTRLTVL.

The V call is TRBV7-9, the J call TRBJ2-1, with 9 nucleotides matching TRBD2. The length of the CDR3 is 17 residues. With V trimmed by 3 bases and J by 2 bases, 8 bases remained unmatched. Germline CDR1 reads SEHNR; CDR2 reads FQNEAQ (reference sequence). CDR3 sequence: CASSFPGLARPYNEQFF. The DNA of the CDR3 is TGTGCCAGCAGCTTTCCCGGACTAGCGCGACCCTACAATGAGCAGTTCTTC.

V and J are TRBV7-9 and TRBJ2-5, with D unclear. In germline, CDR1 is SEHNR, CDR2 FQNEAQ (reference sequence). This CDR3 spans 16 amino acids. The V end was cut by 4 bases, the J end by 4 bases, with 19 bases between. This CDR3 is CASSSRHNLDPETQYF. CDR3 bases: TGTGCCAGCAGCTCACGCCATAACCTGGACCCAGAGACCCAGTACTTC.